The 32 T cell receptor beta chains below come from one sample, sequenced in a study of T cell repertoires in cytomegalovirus infection. TCRdb re-called the reads with MiXCR, one entry per CDR3 protein. The table lists 180,000 or so distinct CDR3 sequences, roughly 17% of them singletons. Material: CD8+ T cells from PBMCs. The receptor source for this set is a human donor in good health (CMV status not recorded). Some clones in this sample may be carry-over from other donors' samples.

The J gene is TRBJ2-7, the V gene TRBV7-9, with D possibly being TRBD1 (6 bases). With 4 bases removed from V and 2 bases from J, the gap between germline ends came to 15 bases. The CDR3 is 15 residues long. Germline values: CDR1 SEHNR, CDR2 FQNEAQ (reference sequence). The CDR3 loop reads CASSSPRTVAYEQYF. The CDR3 region has the DNA TGTGCCAGCAGCTCTCCTCGGACAGTGGCCTACGAGCAGTACTTC. Complete variable domain (other parts from reference TRBV7-9 and TRBJ2-7): DTGVSQNPRHKITKRGQNVTFRCDPISEHNRLYWYRQTLGQGPEFLTYFQNEAQLEKSRLLSDRFSAERPKGSFSTLEIQRTEQGDSAMYLCASSSPRTVAYEQYFGPGTRLTVT.

In this sample, this clonotype turned up many times. V is TRBV7-9 and J is TRBJ2-2; 7 bases are shared with TRBD1. This CDR3 spans 18 amino acids. Germline assignment: CDR1 SEHNR and CDR2 FQNEAQ (reference sequence). Trimming at V came to 1 base and at J to 0 bases, leaving 8 bases not matched to a gene. The CDR3 sequence is CASSLDPLQGANTGELFF. In DNA, the CDR3 is TGTGCCAGCAGCTTAGACCCCCTCCAGGGGGCGAACACCGGGGAGCTGTTTTTT.

This clonotype occurred a few times. This chain uses TRBV12-3 or TRBV12-4 with TRBJ2-1; TRBD2 aligns across 8 bases. V dropped 6 bases and J dropped 5; count of bases not matched to a gene: 6. CDR3 length: 14 amino acids. DNA for the CDR3: TGTGCCAGCAGCAAGAGCGGGGGAGACAATGAGCAGTTCTTC. Translating gives CASSKSGGDNEQFF.

This clonotype was recorded a few times. The chain is built from TRBV25-1 and TRBJ1-2; TRBD1 matches 7 bases. The germline V gene encodes CDR1 MGHDK and CDR2 SYGVNS. The CDR3 has 16 amino acids. V shed 5 bases, J shed 3 bases, and the junction held 12 bases outside the gene matches. CDR3 residues: CASSPDRSRLHYGYTF. The CDR3 nucleotides are TGTGCCAGCAGTCCGGACAGGAGTAGACTGCACTATGGCTACACCTTC.

This sequence joins TRBV7-9 and TRBJ1-1; the D is unclear. Germline assignment: CDR1 SEHNR and CDR2 FQNEAQ (reference sequence). V shed 0 bases and J shed 3 bases, with 11 bases lying between them. This CDR3 region has 15 residues. The CDR3 nucleotides are TGTGCCAGCAGCTTAGCAGGTCGGAGGGACACTGAAGCTTTCTTT. As protein: CASSLAGRRDTEAFF.

The V call is TRBV12-3 or TRBV12-4, the J call TRBJ1-6; maybe TRBD1 (5 bases). The V gene lost 5 bases and the J gene lost 5 bases, with 13 bases spanning the gap. The length of the CDR3 is 15 residues. The CDR3 loop is CASSPRRDDNSPLHF. DNA of the CDR3: TGTGCCAGCAGTCCCCGTAGGGACGATAATTCACCCCTCCACTTT.

The table lists this clonotype with a few counts. V is TRBV12-3 or TRBV12-4 and J is TRBJ1-5; the match to TRBD1 covers 8 bases. The CDR3 runs 16 residues. Trimming at V came to 6 bases and at J to 7 bases, leaving 14 bases not matched to a gene. This chain's CDR3 is CASSSGGTNSRQPQHF. The CDR3 bases are TGTGCCAGCAGCTCAGGGGGCACCAACTCGCGGCAGCCCCAGCATTTT.

The chain couples TRBV7-9 to TRBJ2-1, with D unresolved. Germline CDR1 SEHNR, CDR2 FQNEAQ (reference sequence). The CDR3 has 15 amino acids. V dropped 6 bases and J dropped 0 bases, with 12 bases sitting between them. The DNA of the CDR3 is TGTGCCAGCAGTCGTAGTGATAACTCCTACAATGAGCAGTTCTTC. Its translation is CASSRSDNSYNEQFF. Filled out from reference TRBV7-9 and TRBJ2-1, the complete variable domain reads DTGVSQNPRHKITKRGQNVTFRCDPISEHNRLYWYRQTLGQGPEFLTYFQNEAQLEKSRLLSDRFSAERPKGSFSTLEIQRTEQGDSAMYLCASSRSDNSYNEQFFGPGTRLTVL.

The gene calls are TRBV7-6 and TRBJ2-1; possibly TRBD1 or TRBD2 for D (6 bases each). The germline V gene encodes CDR1 SGHVS and CDR2 FNYEAQ. The CDR3 is 14 amino acids. Trimming removed 4 bases at V and 6 bases at J, with 13 bases between. The CDR3 spells CASSSGGGGNEQFF. The CDR3 DNA reads TGTGCCAGCAGCTCAGGAGGAGGGGGCAATGAGCAGTTCTTC.

V gene TRBV7-2 combines with J gene TRBJ2-3; 9 bases agree with TRBD2. The V gene end was trimmed by 5 bases and the J gene end by 0 bases; junction bases not matched to a gene: 6. CDR1 SGHTA and CDR2 FQGNSA come from the germline V gene. This CDR3 is 16 amino acids long. CDR3: CASSREAGGSTDTQYF. The CDR3, as DNA: TGTGCCAGCAGCCGCGAAGCGGGGGGCAGCACAGATACGCAGTATTTT.

This sequence joins TRBV4-1 and TRBJ2-7; D could derive from TRBD1 or TRBD2 (6 bases each). Trimming stripped 4 bases from V and 5 bases from J, with 18 bases between. This CDR3 is 15 amino acids long. Germline assignment: CDR1 MGHRA and CDR2 YSYEKL. CDR3 region: CASSLRDPGAHEQYF. The CDR3 DNA follows: TGCGCCAGCAGCCTCCGGGACCCGGGGGCCCACGAGCAGTACTTC.

This clonotype showed up just a few times. The rearrangement uses TRBV7-9 and TRBJ2-3; 8 nucleotides match TRBD2. There are 15 residues in the CDR3. Unmatched junction bases numbered 8, after V lost 4 bases and J lost 5 bases. The germline CDR1 and CDR2 sequences are SEHNR and FQNEAQ (reference sequence). The CDR3 nucleotides read TGTGCCAGCAGCTCCCGGACTAGCACGATAGATACGCAGTATTTT. Translating gives CASSSRTSTIDTQYF. Filled out from reference TRBV7-9 and TRBJ2-3, the complete variable domain reads DTGVSQNPRHKITKRGQNVTFRCDPISEHNRLYWYRQTLGQGPEFLTYFQNEAQLEKSRLLSDRFSAERPKGSFSTLEIQRTEQGDSAMYLCASSSRTSTIDTQYFGPGTRLTVL.

This rearrangement joins TRBV7-9 to TRBJ1-1; TRBD1 might be the D (6 bases). The germline V gene encodes CDR1 SEHNR and CDR2 FQNEAQ (reference sequence). This CDR3 region has 13 residues. The V end lost 8 bases, the J end lost 9 bases, and 19 bases lay between the germline ends. The CDR3 sequence: CASGAPGQPKAFF. The DNA of the CDR3 is TGTGCCAGCGGCGCACCGGGACAACCGAAAGCTTTCTTT.

Only a few counts were recorded for this clonotype. The chain employs TRBV12-3 or TRBV12-4 and TRBJ1-2; TRBD1 is a possible D gene (6 bases). Trimming shortened V by 8 bases and J by 5 bases, and 18 bases separated the two germline ends. There are 14 residues in the CDR3. In DNA, the CDR3 is TGTGCCAGCCAACGTGTCAGGGGAAATTATGGCTACACCTTC. Amino acid sequence: CASQRVRGNYGYTF.

The rearrangement links TRBV4-3 to TRBJ2-3, with D unclear. Germline V gives CDR1 LGHNA, CDR2 YSLEER. Deletions cut 0 bases from V and 4 bases from J, with 11 bases between. This CDR3 comprises 15 residues. CDR3 coding DNA: TGCGCCAGCAGCCAAGATGGCAGGATCGCAGATACGCAGTATTTT. Translation: CASSQDGRIADTQYF.

The rearrangement joins TRBV7-9 to TRBJ1-1, with 8 bases fitting TRBD1. The germline CDR1 and CDR2 sequences are SEHNR and FQNEAQ (reference sequence). The CDR3 has 15 residues. V was clipped by 0 bases and J by 4 bases; unmatched bases: 4. CDR3 protein: CASSLAQGASTEAFF. The CDR3 region has the DNA TGTGCCAGCAGCTTAGCCCAGGGGGCTAGCACTGAAGCTTTCTTT.

The rearrangement uses TRBV11-1 and TRBJ2-1; a weak D match, TRBD2 (6 bases). There are 16 residues in the CDR3. The V gene lost 3 bases and the J gene lost 9 bases, with 21 bases spanning the gap. The V gene's germline CDR1 is SGHAT and CDR2 FQDESV (reference sequence). For the CDR3, the DNA is TGTGCCAGCAGCTTGGGCGACCTAGCGCCCCGGGCTGAGCAGTTCTTC. It encodes CASSLGDLAPRAEQFF. Using reference TRBV11-1 and TRBJ2-1 for the parts outside the CDR3, the full variable domain is EAEVAQSPRYKITEKSQAVAFWCDPISGHATLYWYRQILGQGPELLVQFQDESVVDDSQLPKDRFSAERLKGVDSTLKIQPAELGDSAMYLCASSLGDLAPRAEQFFGPGTRLTVL.

Many counts were recorded for this clonotype. The rearrangement uses TRBV7-2 and TRBJ1-1, with TRBD1 as a possible D gene (5 bases). The V gene's germline CDR1 is SGHTA and CDR2 FQGNSA. Trimming took off 5 bases at V and 0 bases at J, with 22 bases between the two ends. This CDR3 spans 18 amino acids. CDR3 sequence reads: CASSPDQAGGTMNTEAFF. The CDR3 DNA reads as TGTGCCAGCAGCCCAGACCAGGCGGGGGGGACCATGAACACTGAAGCTTTCTTT.

This clonotype appeared a few times. This chain joins TRBV7-9 and TRBJ2-7; 8 bases are a match to TRBD1. CDR1 and CDR2 from the germline V gene are SEHNR and FQNEAQ (reference sequence). With V trimmed by 1 base and J by 5 bases, 13 bases remained unmatched. The CDR3 extends over 17 amino acids. DNA of the CDR3: TGTGCCAGCAGCTTAGACCCTGGGAGGCAGGGGGCCCACGAGCAGTACTTC. Its protein product is CASSLDPGRQGAHEQYF.

The table lists this clonotype with a few counts. The chain uses TRBV7-8 and TRBJ2-1; D remains unclear. Trimming shortened V by 5 bases and J by 6 bases, and 14 bases separated the two germline ends. CDR3 length equals 14 residues. Germline values: CDR1 SGHVS, CDR2 FQNEAQ. DNA for the CDR3: TGTGCCAGCAGCAGAGACCCAACGCCCAATGAGCAGTTCTTC. It is translated as CASSRDPTPNEQFF.

V is TRBV27 and J is TRBJ1-1; unclear D gene. The CDR3 runs 13 residues. The germline CDR1 and CDR2 sequences are MNHEY and SMNVEV (reference sequence). Trimming removed 0 bases at V and 0 bases at J, with 2 bases between. The DNA of the CDR3 is TGTGCCAGCAGTTTATCCATGAACACTGAAGCTTTCTTT. Translation gives CASSLSMNTEAFF.

The V gene is TRBV7-2, the J gene TRBJ2-5; D is undetermined. This CDR3 contains 13 residues. Germline V gives CDR1 SGHTA, CDR2 FQGNSA. The V and J ends lost 1 base and 5 bases respectively, with 8 bases between them. The DNA of the CDR3 is TGTGCCAGCAGCTTAGGATCAGTGGAGACCCAGTACTTC. The encoded protein is CASSLGSVETQYF. Full variable domain (rest looked up from reference TRBV7-2 and TRBJ2-5): GAGVSQSPSNKVTEKGKDVELRCDPISGHTALYWYRQSLGQGLEFLIYFQGNSAPDKSGLPSDRFSAERTGGSVSTLTIQRTQQEDSAVYLCASSLGSVETQYFGPGTRLLVL.

V and J are TRBV6-2 or TRBV6-3 and TRBJ2-1; 13 positions match TRBD2. There are 18 residues in the CDR3. V trimming: 6 bases; J trimming: 0 bases; junction bases outside the gene matches: 8. The germline gives CDR1 MNHEY, CDR2 SVGEGT. The CDR3 nucleotides read TGTGCCAGCAGCGGACTAGCGGGGGCCGGAAGCTCCTACAATGAGCAGTTCTTC. As protein: CASSGLAGAGSSYNEQFF.

The sample holds a few counts of this clonotype. This sequence joins TRBV7-9 and TRBJ1-2, with a tentative D call TRBD1 (5 bases). The V end lost 5 bases, the J end lost 8 bases, and 15 bases lay between the germline ends. The CDR3 totals 13 residues. The germline V gene encodes CDR1 SEHNR and CDR2 FQNEAQ (reference sequence). CDR3 nucleotide sequence: TGTGCCAGCAGCCCAACGGCAGGGCACGGCTACACCTTC. Protein: CASSPTAGHGYTF.

This clonotype has a handful of counts. The rearrangement links TRBV6-5 to TRBJ1-3, with D unresolved. Germline V gene data show CDR1 as MNHEY and CDR2 as SVGAGI. Trimming took off 5 bases at V and 1 base at J, with 15 bases between the two ends. The CDR3 covers 16 residues. The CDR3 DNA reads as TGTGCCAGCAGTCCGGGTCCGGAAGAATCTGGAAACACCATATATTTT. Translated, it gives CASSPGPEESGNTIYF.

V usage is TRBV6-6 and J usage is TRBJ2-1; 10 nucleotides align to TRBD2. In germline, CDR1 is MNHNY, CDR2 SVGAGI (reference sequence). The CDR3 extends over 16 amino acids. The V gene end was trimmed by 6 bases and the J gene end by 3 bases; junction bases not matched to a gene: 8. CDR3 sequence: CASSLLQRGGYNEQFF. In nucleotides, the CDR3 is TGTGCCAGCAGCCTCCTCCAGCGGGGGGGCTACAATGAGCAGTTCTTC.

The gene calls are TRBV7-6 and TRBJ1-4; perhaps TRBD1 as D (5 bases). This CDR3 region has 15 residues. Germline V CDR1 and CDR2: SGHVS, FNYEAQ. V was trimmed by 5 bases and J by 0 bases, leaving 10 bases between them. The CDR3 here is CASSPAGATNEKLFF. In nucleotides, the CDR3 is TGTGCCAGCAGCCCCGCGGGGGCAACTAATGAAAAACTGTTTTTT.

This clonotype showed up just a few times. The chain uses TRBV28 and TRBJ1-5; TRBD1 agrees at 7 bases. The junction had 8 bases not matched to a gene; V was cut back by 7 bases and J by 2 bases. Germline CDR1 and CDR2: MDHEN and SYDVKM. The CDR3 covers 15 residues. DNA for the CDR3: TGTGCCAGCATCCCACAGGGGTGGGGCAATCAGCCCCAGCATTTT. It is translated as CASIPQGWGNQPQHF. Using reference TRBV28 and TRBJ1-5 for the parts outside the CDR3, the full variable domain is DVKVTQSSRYLVKRTGEKVFLECVQDMDHENMFWYRQDPGLGLRLIYFSYDVKMKEKGDIPEGYSVSREKKERFSLILESASTNQTSMYLCASIPQGWGNQPQHFGDGTRLSIL.

This clonotype was counted only a few times. The rearrangement joins TRBV19 to TRBJ2-1; 12 bases agree with TRBD2. The germline V gene has CDR1 LNHDA and CDR2 SQIVND (reference sequence). V lost 9 bases and J lost 7; bases outside the gene matches: 10. This CDR3 comprises 15 residues. The CDR3 nucleotides are TGTGCCAGCAACCCTAGCGGGGGGGCCCTAAATGAGCAGTTCTTC. Residues: CASNPSGGALNEQFF.

This clonotype came up a few times. V and J are TRBV20-1 and TRBJ2-7, with D unclear. This CDR3 has 11 amino acids. Trimming removed 3 bases at V and 3 bases at J, with 6 bases between. CDR1 and CDR2 (germline): DFQATT, SNEGSKA (reference sequence). The CDR3 bases are TGCAGTGCTAGGTTGGACTACGAGCAGTACTTC. This gives the protein CSARLDYEQYF.

The chain uses TRBV4-1 and TRBJ2-7; 7 bases agree with TRBD2. The J segment lost 3 bases and the V segment lost 0 bases, leaving 5 bases of the junction unmatched. CDR3 size: 15 residues. Germline CDR1 is MGHRA and CDR2 is YSYEKL. The CDR3 is CASSQEGLEDYEQYF. DNA of the CDR3: TGCGCCAGCAGCCAAGAAGGACTAGAAGACTACGAGCAGTACTTC.

Concerning this clonotype itself: Compared with germline, one end of the junction differs, possibly owing to a read error. The chain has TRBV7-7 and TRBJ2-5; unclear D gene. Germline V gives CDR1 SSHAT, CDR2 FNYEAQ (reference sequence). This CDR3 is built from 14 residues. The CDR3 reads CASSTGSLQETQYF. The CDR3 DNA reads TGTGCTAGCAGCACCGGGTCTCTCCAAGAGACCCAGTACTTC. The variable domain in full, with the rest retrieved from reference TRBV7-7 and TRBJ2-5, is GAGVSQSPRYKVTKRGQDVTLRCDPISSHATLYWYQQALGQGPEFLTYFNYEAQPDKSGLPSDRFSAERPEGSISTLTIQRTEQRDSAMYRCASSTGSLQETQYFGPGTRLLVL.